The present TCR beta chain was sequenced within a study of tumor and adjacent non-tumor tissue in lung cancer. TCRbeta libraries were built with three rounds of nested PCR, modified from ARM-PCR. TCRdb re-called the multiplex PCR reads with MiXCR, one entry per CDR3 protein. The table records 89,000 or so distinct CDR3 sequences, approximately 57% of them present only once. On this clonotype itself: One junction end disagrees with the germline gene, perhaps due to a read error.

The CDR3 has 14 residues. The germline gives CDR1 SGHAT, CDR2 FQDESV (reference sequence). This sample's RNA came from whole unsorted tissue. Sequencing was done on a sample of lung tumor tissue. The gene calls are TRBV11-1 and TRBJ2-2; the D gene is possibly TRBD2 (5 bases). This receptor was taken from a man aged 65 to 79 with non-small cell lung cancer. The CDR3: CAGSLAPGPGELFF. CDR3 DNA: TGTGCCGGCAGCTTAGCTCCGGGCCCCGGGGAACTGTTTTTT.